The 12 T cell receptor beta chains given below trace back to one sample, sequenced in a study of blood T cell repertoires in COVID-19. Produced via immunoSEQ multiplex PCR; TCRdb's table is partial and in-frame only. The profile shows under 300,000 clones, around 86% of them singletons. The sample comprised peripheral blood. Source of these receptors: a man between 18 and 35 years old with active or convalescent COVID-19.

On this clone: An end of the junction differs from the germline gene, which may be a read error. The J gene is TRBJ2-3, the V gene TRBV2; D gene ambiguous. Per germline, CDR1 SNHLY and CDR2 FYNNEI. The length of the CDR3 is 16 residues. The DNA of the CDR3 is TGTGCCAGCAGGGAAGACCCTTTACCCCTCGGGGATACGCAGTATTTT. This encodes CASREDPLPLGDTQYF.

Here the CDR3 reads CSGLRPAGEQFF. CDR3 nucleotide sequence: TGCAGCGGCCTCCGGCCGGCGGGTGAGCAGTTCTTC. The chain is built from TRBV29-1 and TRBJ2-1; a possible D gene is TRBD2 (5 bases). CDR3 length: 12 amino acids. V gave up 7 bases and J gave up 9 bases, with 16 bases separating them. The germline gives CDR1 SQVTM, CDR2 ANQGSEA.

The chain links TRBV5-4 to TRBJ2-7, with D unclear. This CDR3 has 14 amino acids. Trimming left V 0 bases short and J 5 bases short, with 12 bases between. Germline V lookup: CDR1 SGHNT, CDR2 YYREEE (reference sequence). The CDR3 sequence is CASSLVGRMNEQYF. The CDR3, as DNA: TGTGCCAGCAGCTTGGTTGGCAGGATGAACGAGCAGTACTTC.

The chain has TRBV29-1 and TRBJ2-3, with 9 nucleotides matching TRBD2. Germline V gene data show CDR1 as SQVTM and CDR2 as ANQGSEA. This CDR3 spans 14 amino acids. CDR3 sequence reads: CTTTGTSNTDTQYF. As DNA, the CDR3 is TGCACCACCACCGGGACTAGCAACACAGATACGCAGTATTTT.

The rearrangement links TRBV4-2 to TRBJ1-2, with D unclear. CDR1 LGHNA and CDR2 YNFKEQ come from the germline V gene. The CDR3 loop spans 15 amino acids. Trimming took 1 base from V and 2 from J, leaving 11 bases between them. The CDR3 DNA follows: TGTGCCAGCAGCCAAGTAACGGTGGTGAACTATGGCTACACCTTC. It specifies CASSQVTVVNYGYTF.

The chain combines TRBV2 with TRBJ2-2, with a tentative D call TRBD1 (5 bases). V was cut by 6 bases and J by 8 bases, with 22 bases left in between. In germline, CDR1 is SNHLY, CDR2 FYNNEI. The CDR3 contains 16 residues. The CDR3 bases are TGTGCCAGCAGCTACTCCTCACCCAGGGCCCAAGGGGAGCTGTTTTTT. Translated, it gives CASSYSSPRAQGELFF.

The V gene is TRBV5-4, the J gene TRBJ1-1; unclear D gene. This CDR3 comprises 13 residues. V dropped 1 base and J dropped 4 bases, with 8 bases sitting between them. Germline V lookup: CDR1 SGHNT, CDR2 YYREEE (reference sequence). CDR3 sequence (DNA): TGTGCCAGCAGCTTGTCGTTACTCACTGAAGCTTTCTTT. It translates to CASSLSLLTEAFF.

The rearrangement joins TRBV5-1 to TRBJ2-7; D is possibly TRBD1 (6 bases). V was clipped by 2 bases and J by 0 bases, with 12 bases between them. There are 15 residues in the CDR3. The germline CDR1 and CDR2 sequences are SGHRS and YFSETQ. The CDR3 here is CASSLQGDNSYEQYF. In DNA, the CDR3 is TGCGCCAGCAGCTTACAAGGGGACAACTCCTACGAGCAGTACTTC.

The V and J genes are TRBV30 and TRBJ1-3; maybe TRBD1 (5 bases). The CDR3 is 12 residues long. Trimming stripped 5 bases from V and 3 bases from J, with 8 bases between. CDR1 is GTSNPN, CDR2 SVGIG, per germline (reference sequence). The CDR3, as DNA: TGTGCCTGGGGCAGGGATGGAAACACCATATATTTT. It specifies CAWGRDGNTIYF.

The chain has TRBV3-1 (or the pseudogene TRBV3-2) and TRBJ2-4; TRBD2 matches at 14 bases. This CDR3 has 19 residues. Per the germline V gene, CDR1 is LGHDT and CDR2 is YNNKEL (reference sequence). The V and J ends lost 1 base and 2 bases, in that order; junction bases with no gene match: 7. The CDR3 is CASSQGWGLAGDPKNIQYF. The CDR3 DNA sequence: TGTGCCAGCAGCCAAGGCTGGGGACTAGCGGGAGATCCCAAAAACATTCAGTACTTC.

The rearrangement links TRBV24-1 to TRBJ1-2; 9 positions agree with TRBD1. V trimming: 4 bases; J trimming: 4 bases; junction bases outside the gene matches: 6. The CDR3 runs 15 residues. The germline V gene encodes CDR1 KGHDR and CDR2 SFDVKD. The CDR3 DNA reads as TGTGCCACCAGTGACCCCGGGACAGGGCCCTATGGCTACACCTTC. Protein product: CATSDPGTGPYGYTF.

CDR3 sequence (DNA): TGTGCCAGCAGCGTAGGGACAGGGGTCGAGACCCAGTACTTC. Its protein is CASSVGTGVETQYF. The chain carries TRBV9 and TRBJ2-5; TRBD1 agrees at 9 bases. The CDR3 covers 14 residues. J lost 5 bases, V lost 0 bases, and 2 bases had no gene match. The germline V gene has CDR1 SGDLS and CDR2 YYNGEE.